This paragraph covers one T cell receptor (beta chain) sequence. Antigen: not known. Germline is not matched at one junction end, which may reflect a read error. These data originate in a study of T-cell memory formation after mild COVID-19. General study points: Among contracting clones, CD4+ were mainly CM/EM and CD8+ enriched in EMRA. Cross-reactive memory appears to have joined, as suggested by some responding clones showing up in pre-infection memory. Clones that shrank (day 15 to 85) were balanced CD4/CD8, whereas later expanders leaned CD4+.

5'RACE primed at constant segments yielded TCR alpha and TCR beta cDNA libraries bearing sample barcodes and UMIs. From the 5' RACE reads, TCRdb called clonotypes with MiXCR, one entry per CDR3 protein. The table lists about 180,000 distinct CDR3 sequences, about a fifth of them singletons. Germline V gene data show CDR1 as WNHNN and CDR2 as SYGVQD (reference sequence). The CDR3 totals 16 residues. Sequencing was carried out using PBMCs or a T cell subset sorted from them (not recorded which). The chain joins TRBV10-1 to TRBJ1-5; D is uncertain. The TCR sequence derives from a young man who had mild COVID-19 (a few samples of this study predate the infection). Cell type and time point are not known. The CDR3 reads CANLDRLKDSNQPQHF. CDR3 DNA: TGCGCCAACCTTGACCGGTTGAAAGATAGCAATCAGCCACAGCATTTT.